A selection of T cell receptor beta chains follows, all from one sample in a study of shared clonotypes between healthy human individuals. Produced via immunoSEQ multiplex PCR; TCRdb's table is partial and in-frame only. Altogether some 2.1 million clones are present, about 95% being singletons, with the ten largest covering about 1.1%. Input material: naive CD8+ T cells sorted from blood. Receptor source: a man aged 18 to 30 in good health. Both conserved end residues are part of each CDR3. D genes are given only for firm matches. Clone size is stated in some rows and not others, as once, few, many or a class when expanded.

J | length | V | D | size | CDR3 | DNA
TRBJ2-7 | 15 | TRBV7-6 | TRBD2 | . | CASSSGSGSSYEQYF | TGTGCCAGCAGCTCCGGGAGCGGGAGCTCCTACGAGCAGTACTTC
TRBJ2-5 | 14 | TRBV28 | . | . | CASSLPTGSETQYF | TGTGCCAGCAGTTTACCTACGGGTTCAGAGACCCAGTACTTC
TRBJ2-7 | 14 | TRBV19 | TRBD2 | once | CASRNPGLAGGLYF | TGTGCCAGCAGGAATCCGGGACTAGCGGGAGGGTTGTACTTC
TRBJ2-7 | 16 | TRBV27 | . | . | CASSLLGDIYSYEQYF | TGTGCCAGCAGTCTCCTAGGGGACATTTACTCCTACGAGCAGTACTTC
TRBJ1-6 | 14 | TRBV14 | . | . | CASSQTSYNSPLHF | TGTGCCAGCAGCCAGACAAGCTACAATTCACCCCTCCACTTT
TRBJ1-3 | 14 | TRBV19 | TRBD1 | . | CASTRDSAGNTIYF | TGTGCCAGTACTAGGGACAGCGCTGGAAACACCATATATTTT
TRBJ1-1 | 14 | TRBV5-4 | TRBD1 | . | CASSWRGQRAEAFF | TGTGCCAGCAGCTGGAGGGGACAGCGAGCTGAAGCTTTCTTT
TRBJ2-7 | 17 | TRBV4-1 | TRBD2 | . | CASSLQPGVGGFYEQYF | TGCGCCAGCAGCCTCCAACCCGGCGTGGGGGGGTTCTACGAGCAGTACTTC
TRBJ2-7 | 14 | TRBV27 | TRBD2 | . | CASSLLSGYYEQYF | TGTGCCAGCAGTTTACTTAGCGGGTATTACGAGCAGTACTTC
TRBJ2-1 | 19 | TRBV7-6 | . | . | CASSLEAVTPASRTGEQFF | TGTGCCAGCAGCTTAGAGGCGGTTACTCCAGCTTCTCGAACAGGGGAGCAGTTCTTC
TRBJ1-2 | 12 | TRBV11-2 | . | . | CASSKGGVADTF | TGTGCCAGCAGCAAAGGGGGGGTCGCTGATACCTTC
TRBJ1-2 | 13 | TRBV27 | . | few | CASSLNSPYDYTF | TGTGCCAGCAGTTTGAACAGTCCCTATGACTACACCTTC
TRBJ1-2 | 16 | TRBV11-2 | . | . | CASSLVPFQDGYGYTF | TGTGCCAGCAGCTTAGTTCCTTTCCAGGATGGGTATGGCTACACCTTC
TRBJ1-3 | 12 | TRBV30 | . | once | CAWSGLGGTIYF | TGTGCCTGGAGTGGTCTTGGGGGCACCATATATTTT
TRBJ1-2 | 15 | TRBV4-1 | . | . | CASSQATTDSYGYTF | TGCGCCAGCAGCCAAGCTACCACCGATTCCTATGGCTACACCTTC
TRBJ2-1 | 13 | TRBV19 | . | once | CASSIADGNEQFF | TGTGCCAGTAGTATAGCGGATGGAAATGAGCAGTTCTTC
TRBJ2-5 | 16 | TRBV4-3 | . | . | CASSQEMGTVEETQYF | TGCGCCAGCAGCCAAGAAATGGGGACGGTAGAAGAGACCCAGTACTTC
TRBJ1-2 | 14 | TRBV2 | . | . | CASSELRALYGYTF | TGTGCCAGCAGTGAACTCCGGGCCCTCTATGGCTACACCTTC
TRBJ2-7 | 13 | TRBV11-2 | . | once | CASSPLEAYEQYF | TGTGCCAGCAGTCCTCTCGAAGCCTACGAGCAGTACTTC
TRBJ2-7 | 15 | TRBV9 | TRBD2 | . | CASSDGGGPSWEQYF | TGTGCCAGCAGCGATGGGGGAGGGCCATCTTGGGAGCAGTACTTC
TRBJ2-5 | 15 | TRBV5-1 | . | . | CASSLAVGYGETQYF | TGCGCCAGCAGCTTGGCCGTAGGTTACGGAGAGACCCAGTACTTC
TRBJ2-7 | 14 | TRBV11-2 | TRBD1 | . | CASSRSTGLYEQYF | TGTGCCAGCAGTCGTTCGACAGGGCTCTACGAGCAGTACTTC
TRBJ2-7 | 14 | TRBV9 | TRBD1 | . | CASSSGQGPYEQYF | TGTGCCAGCAGCTCGGGACAGGGTCCCTACGAGCAGTACTTC